The present entry profiles one T cell receptor beta chain with its context. V lost 5 bases and J 0 bases, leaving 16 bases between the germline ends. The CDR3 has 17 amino acids. Germline lookup yields CDR1 LNHDA and CDR2 SQIVND (reference sequence). The record originates from a study of blood T cell repertoires in COVID-19. Study-wide background: PBMCs, B-cell-depleted T cells, or T cells provided the cDNA or gDNA that made up the material.

TCRdb's copy holds only in-frame clones and misses some; the assay was immunoSEQ multiplex PCR. The sample shows around 150,000 clones, around four fifths of them seen only once. The receptor's source is a woman older than 75 with acute or convalescent COVID-19. The chain combines TRBV19 with TRBJ2-2; D is perhaps TRBD2 (6 bases). The sequenced sample consisted of peripheral blood. The CDR3, as DNA: TGTGCCAGTAGTCTGAACCCAGCGGGCGCGAACACCGGGGAGCTGTTTTTT. Protein product: CASSLNPAGANTGELFF. The variable domain in full, completed from reference TRBV19 and TRBJ2-2, reads DGGITQSPKYLFRKEGQNVTLSCEQNLNHDAMYWYRQDPGQGLRLIYYSQIVNDFQKGDIAEGYSVSREKKESFPLTVTSAQKNPTAFYLCASSLNPAGANTGELFFGEGSRLTVL.